The 22 T cell receptor beta chains reported below all come from one sample, sequenced in a study of cytomegalovirus exposure and HLA in healthy donors (dated 2017 in TCRdb). The method behind the library was the immunoSEQ multiplex PCR assay. The multiplex PCR relied on a mix of 60 forward primers for TCR Vbeta segments and 13 reverse primers for TCR Jbeta segments. In its TCRdb copy, this immuneACCESS table keeps in-frame sequences only and misses some clones. Where compared with another copy, unresolved V genes explain less than half of these, and the others have no known cause. In this sample the table shows more than 140,000 clones, 82% of which occur a single time. The ten largest clones capture more than 2.5% of the sample. Sequenced sample: PBMCs. The receptor set was obtained from a man aged 18-30 years in good health and CMV-seropositive.

V gene TRBV2 combines with J gene TRBJ2-4; 8 nucleotides agree with TRBD1. The junction had 1 base not matched to a gene; V was cut back by 1 base and J by 5 bases. Germline CDR1 is SNHLY and CDR2 is FYNNEI. The CDR3 runs 14 residues. The CDR3 reads CASSEGTGQNIQYF. The CDR3 DNA reads TGTGCCAGCAGTGAAGGGACAGGGCAAAACATTCAGTACTTC. The full variable domain, rest sourced from reference TRBV2 and TRBJ2-4, is EPEVTQTPSHQVTQMGQEVILRCVPISNHLYFYWYRQILGQKVEFLVSFYNNEISEKSEIFDDQFSVERPDGSNFTLKIRSTKLEDSAMYFCASSEGTGQNIQYFGAGTRLSVL.

The chain combines TRBV2 with TRBJ2-1, with D unresolved. CDR1 is SNHLY and CDR2 is FYNNEI in the germline V gene. Trimming took off 0 bases at V and 9 bases at J, with 6 bases between the two ends. The CDR3 is 12 amino acids. The DNA of the CDR3 is TGTGCCAGCAGTGAAGCTCGCAGTGAGCAGTTCTTC. Amino acid sequence: CASSEARSEQFF.

This rearrangement joins TRBV9 to TRBJ2-7; 7 bases match TRBD1. V lost 3 bases to trimming and J lost 4 bases; unmatched junction nucleotides: 10. This CDR3 comprises 15 residues. The germline V gene encodes CDR1 SGDLS and CDR2 YYNGEE. The CDR3 DNA is TGTGCCAGCAGCGGGGGGACAGTGAGCTTTTACGAGCAGTACTTC. Protein sequence: CASSGGTVSFYEQYF.

This clone was observed a handful of times. The chain is built from TRBV9 and TRBJ2-7, with 8 positions matching TRBD2. The CDR3 consists of 14 residues. Germline V gene data show CDR1 as SGDLS and CDR2 as YYNGEE. J lost 1 base, V lost 2 bases, and 2 bases had no gene match. In DNA, the CDR3 is TGTGCCAGCAGCGTTTCTAGCGGGTCCTACGAGCAGTACTTC. Protein product: CASSVSSGSYEQYF.

The rearrangement links TRBV28 to TRBJ1-5, with D tentatively TRBD1 (6 bases). The V end lost 6 bases, the J end lost 4 bases, and 13 bases lay between the germline ends. Germline V gives CDR1 MDHEN, CDR2 SYDVKM. The CDR3 totals 14 residues. CDR3 sequence (DNA): TGTGCCAGCAGCCGACAGGCACCAAATCAGCCCCAGCATTTT. Translated: CASSRQAPNQPQHF.

This chain connects TRBV2 to TRBJ1-1, with 7 bases lining up with TRBD1. The CDR3 is 14 residues long. Germline lookup yields CDR1 SNHLY and CDR2 FYNNEI. The J segment lost 0 bases and the V segment lost 6 bases, leaving 4 bases of the junction unmatched. The CDR3 is CASRLDRLNTEAFF. Written as DNA, the CDR3 is TGTGCCAGCAGACTGGACAGGCTGAACACTGAAGCTTTCTTT. Filled out from reference TRBV2 and TRBJ1-1, the complete variable domain reads EPEVTQTPSHQVTQMGQEVILRCVPISNHLYFYWYRQILGQKVEFLVSFYNNEISEKSEIFDDQFSVERPDGSNFTLKIRSTKLEDSAMYFCASRLDRLNTEAFFGQGTRLTVV.

This chain links TRBV5-1 with TRBJ2-5; perhaps TRBD1 as D (5 bases). The better agreement between TRBJ2-7 and the DNA end casts doubt on the J call. The CDR3 covers 15 residues. Germline V gene sequence: CDR1 SGHRS, CDR2 YFSETQ. The CDR3: CASSLDTGPTYEQYF. The DNA for the CDR3 is TGCGCCAGCAGCTTGGACACAGGCCCGACCTACGAGCAGTACTTC.

The V and J genes are TRBV29-1 and TRBJ1-1, with TRBD1 as a possible D gene (6 bases). In germline, CDR1 is SQVTM, CDR2 ANQGSEA. Trimming shortened V by 4 bases and J by 11 bases, and 20 bases separated the two germline ends. The CDR3 runs 13 residues. The CDR3 loop reads CSVGGLYREGAFF. CDR3 DNA: TGCAGCGTTGGAGGCCTTTACAGGGAGGGCGCTTTCTTT.

V and J are TRBV18 and TRBJ1-4, with D unclear. Germline V CDR1 and CDR2: KGHSH, LQKENI. The CDR3 has 12 residues. V shed 6 bases and J shed 2 bases, with 4 bases lying between them. CDR3 loop: CASSRTNEKLFF. DNA for the CDR3: TGTGCCAGCTCCCGGACTAATGAAAAACTGTTTTTT.

V usage is TRBV7-8 and J usage is TRBJ1-1, with a weak D call TRBD1 (5 bases). V was trimmed by 4 bases and J by 6 bases, leaving 18 bases between them. CDR1 is SGHVS and CDR2 is FQNEAQ in the germline V gene. The CDR3 runs to 15 residues. The chain's CDR3 is CASSSKSGLKAEAFF. The CDR3 DNA reads TGTGCCAGCAGCTCGAAATCAGGGTTGAAGGCTGAAGCTTTCTTT. The complete variable domain, with remaining parts taken from reference TRBV7-8 and TRBJ1-1, reads GAGVSQSPRYKVAKRGQDVALRCDPISGHVSLFWYQQALGQGPEFLTYFQNEAQLDKSGLPSDRFFAERPEGSVSTLKIQRTQQEDSAVYLCASSSKSGLKAEAFFGQGTRLTVV.

With regard to this clone: One end of the junction does not line up with germline, which may come from a read error. Distinct nucleotide sequences in the sample also encode this CDR3. J is TRBJ1-5 and V is TRBV6-1; maybe TRBD1 (5 bases). Germline V lookup: CDR1 MNHNS, CDR2 SASEGT. CDR3 length equals 14 residues. The CDR3 reads CASSDNRPNQPQHF. CDR3 in DNA: TGTGCCAGCAGTGATAACAGGCCAAATCAGCCCCAACATTTT.

The chain uses TRBV6-1 and TRBJ2-7, with D perhaps matching TRBD1 (5 bases). The CDR3 contains 14 residues. The germline CDR1 and CDR2 sequences are MNHNS and SASEGT. With 8 bases removed from V and 0 bases from J, the gap between germline ends came to 14 bases. The CDR3 protein is CASGPLTDSYEQYF. The CDR3 nucleotides read TGTGCCAGCGGGCCTTTGACAGACTCCTACGAGCAGTACTTC.

The chain combines TRBV19 with TRBJ1-5, with D hard to call. Germline V gene data show CDR1 as LNHDA and CDR2 as SQIVND (reference sequence). Between the trimmed V and J ends, which lost 3 bases and 8 bases, there was a span of 11 bases. The CDR3 has 13 amino acids. CDR3 region: CASSIVSSEPQHF. In nucleotides, the CDR3 is TGTGCCAGTAGTATTGTGTCCTCGGAGCCCCAGCATTTT.

Details on this clone: Compared with germline, one end of the junction differs, possibly owing to a read error. The sample contains more than one DNA sequence encoding this CDR3. CDR3: CASSRGGNYGYTF. The CDR3 DNA reads as TGTGCCAGCAGTCGGGGCGGGAACTATGGTTACACCTTC. This sequence joins TRBV27 and TRBJ1-2; maybe TRBD1 (5 bases). CDR1 is MNHEY, CDR2 SMNVEV, per germline (reference sequence). CDR3 size: 13 residues.

The chain combines TRBV4-1 with TRBJ2-7; 10 bases are shared with TRBD2. V lost 1 base, J lost 3 bases, and 3 bases stayed unmatched. Germline V gene data show CDR1 as MGHRA and CDR2 as YSYEKL. The CDR3 loop spans 15 amino acids. CDR3 nucleotide sequence: TGCGCCAGCAGCCAAGCAGCTAGCGGGAGCTACGAGCAGTACTTC. This translates into CASSQAASGSYEQYF.

This chain links TRBV6-1 with TRBJ2-2, with 10 bases that match TRBD2. The CDR3 has 18 amino acids. Germline CDR1 reads MNHNS; CDR2 reads SASEGT. J gave up 0 bases and V 2 bases, and 6 bases lay outside the gene matches. Written as DNA, the CDR3 is TGTGCCAGCAGTGAATGGGGTACTAGCGGGACGAACACCGGGGAGCTGTTTTTT. This sequence encodes CASSEWGTSGTNTGELFF.

The rearrangement links TRBV13 to TRBJ2-7, with 9 bases aligning to TRBD1. Germline V lookup: CDR1 PRHDT, CDR2 FYEKMQ (reference sequence). V gave up 0 bases and J gave up 2 bases; unmatched junction bases: 5. The CDR3 is 16 residues long. In DNA, the CDR3 is TGTGCCAGCAGCTTAGGACAGGGGGCACGGGCCTACGAGCAGTACTTC. Translating gives CASSLGQGARAYEQYF.

Written as DNA, the CDR3 is TGTGCCAGCAGCTTCCCGGGAGGGCCCTACGAGCAGTACTTC. Its protein is CASSFPGGPYEQYF. The J gene is TRBJ2-7, the V gene TRBV7-2, with 8 bases lining up with TRBD2. Germline CDR1 SGHTA, CDR2 FQGNSA. V trimming: 3 bases; J trimming: 2 bases; junction bases outside the gene matches: 3. This CDR3 has 14 residues.

Only one count was recorded for this clone. This CDR3 reads CSVESLEKLFF. For the CDR3, the DNA is TGCAGCGTTGAGTCACTCGAAAAACTGTTTTTT. The chain links TRBV29-1 to TRBJ1-4; D call uncertain. This CDR3 contains 11 residues. V gave up 3 bases and J gave up 8 bases, with 7 bases separating them. Germline V lookup: CDR1 SQVTM, CDR2 ANQGSEA.

V gene TRBV2 combines with J gene TRBJ1-1; no firm D call. Germline V gene data show CDR1 as SNHLY and CDR2 as FYNNEI. Deletions cut 1 base from V and 7 bases from J, with 13 bases between. The CDR3 consists of 14 residues. CDR3 DNA: TGTGCCAGCAGTGAAGAGGTGGGAGCAGGTGAAGCTTTCTTT. It is translated as CASSEEVGAGEAFF.

Only a few counts were recorded for this clone. The V gene is TRBV7-9, the J gene TRBJ1-1; TRBD1 matches at 8 bases. This CDR3 is 15 amino acids long. Trimming cost V 5 bases and J 7 bases; bases outside gene matches: 12. Looked up from germline, CDR1 is SEHNR and CDR2 is FQNEAQ (reference sequence). CDR3 amino acids: CASSRDVTGANEAFF. CDR3 in DNA: TGTGCCAGCAGCCGAGACGTGACAGGGGCCAATGAAGCTTTCTTT.

The chain combines TRBV28 with TRBJ1-2; TRBD1 matches 7 bases. The ends lost 5 bases at V and 5 bases at J; junction bases unmatched: 8. CDR1 and CDR2 from the germline V gene are MDHEN and SYDVKM. This CDR3 region has 14 residues. Here the CDR3 DNA reads TGTGCCAGCAGTCGCAGGACAGGTACATATGGCTACACCTTC. Protein: CASSRRTGTYGYTF.